Listed below are T cell receptor beta chains from one sample, sequenced in a study of T cell changes during pregnancy in multiple sclerosis. The data were produced by immunoSEQ multiplex PCR, yet TCRdb's version contains in-frame clones alone and is incomplete. The table records tens of thousands of clones, approximately 90% of them present only once. Sequencing was performed on CD4+ T cells from peripheral blood mononuclear cells, taken in the first trimester of pregnancy. These receptors all stem from a female donor with multiple sclerosis, enrolled in a pregnancy study. Both conserved end residues are part of each CDR3. A D gene is named only where the DNA matches it firmly. Only part of the rows carry a size: once, few, many, or a class if the clone is expanded.

-,-,TRBV27,TRBJ1-1,TGTGCCAGCAGTTTGGGCCCGGGGGGGGGAGCTTTCTTT,CASSLGPGGGAFF
-,TRBD1,TRBV5-1,TRBJ2-5,TGCGCCAGCTACGGGACAGGGCAAGAGACCCAGTACTTC,CASYGTGQETQYF
-,TRBD2,TRBV6-1,TRBJ2-5,TGTGCCAGCCTCCCCATGACTAGCGGGGGTGAGACCCAGTACTTC,CASLPMTSGGETQYF
-,-,TRBV27,TRBJ1-6,TGTGCCAGTAAGGGGGGGTCCTATAATTCACCCCTCCACTTT,CASKGGSYNSPLHF
-,-,TRBV19,TRBJ1-1,TGTGCCAGTAGTAGAACAGGGCCTCCTGAAGCTTTCTTT,CASSRTGPPEAFF
-,-,TRBV6-5,TRBJ2-3,TGTGCCAGCACCGCCCGCCAGACAGATACGCAGTATTTT,CASTARQTDTQYF
-,TRBD1,TRBV13,TRBJ1-1,TGTGCCAGCAGCTTCAACAGGGGGGATCCTTTCTTT,CASSFNRGDPFF
-,-,TRBV27,TRBJ2-3,TGTGCCAGCAGTTTAGGGAGACCGGGCCTGAGGGCAGATACGCAGTATTTT,CASSLGRPGLRADTQYF
-,-,TRBV7-2,TRBJ2-2,TGTGCCAGCAGCCCCAGACTAGTCCCCACCGGGGAGCTGTTTTTT,CASSPRLVPTGELFF
-,-,TRBV5-4,TRBJ1-2,TGTGCCAGCAGCTTGGGGTTACGTACTGACTATGGCTACACCTTC,CASSLGLRTDYGYTF
-,-,TRBV19,TRBJ2-1,TGTGCCAGTAGTATGTCTAGAACCTACAATGAGCAGTTCTTC,CASSMSRTYNEQFF
-,TRBD1,TRBV18,TRBJ1-1,TGTGCCAGCTCACTAAATTCGGACAGGGGGCTCGCTGAAGCTTTCTTT,CASSLNSDRGLAEAFF
-,TRBD1,TRBV28,TRBJ1-2,TGTGCCAGCAGTCAAACGGGACAGGGGTACGGCTACACCTTC,CASSQTGQGYGYTF
few,TRBD1,TRBV28,TRBJ1-2,TGTGCCAGCGAACAGGGGAAGAGGGGCTACACCTTC,CASEQGKRGYTF
-,-,TRBV5-6,TRBJ1-1,TGTGCCAGCAGCTTGGGACTGTCGAACACTGAAGCTTTCTTT,CASSLGLSNTEAFF
-,-,TRBV5-4,TRBJ2-1,TGTGCCAGCAGCCCAAGGCCCCAGGGGATTGAGCAGTTCTTC,CASSPRPQGIEQFF
-,-,TRBV5-6,TRBJ2-2,TGTGCCAGCAGCTTTGGAAGGGGAAGCGCCGGGGAGCTGTTTTTT,CASSFGRGSAGELFF
-,-,TRBV18,TRBJ1-1,TGTGCCAGCTCACCGGGCAGAAACACTGAAGCTTTCTTT,CASSPGRNTEAFF
once,-,TRBV2,TRBJ2-7,TGTGCCAGCAGTGCATGGCCCGGGTACACCTACGAGCAGTACTTC,CASSAWPGYTYEQYF
-,TRBD1,TRBV2,TRBJ2-3,TGTGCCAGCAGTGCCAGGACAGGGGTAGATACGCAGTATTTT,CASSARTGVDTQYF
-,TRBD2,TRBV4-1,TRBJ2-1,TGCGCCAGCAGCCAAGTTGACATGGGTCTGGTAGCGGGGAATGAGCAGTTCTTC,CASSQVDMGLVAGNEQFF
-,-,TRBV7-9,TRBJ1-3,TGTGCCAGCAGCTTAGAGGGGAGAAACACCATATATTTT,CASSLEGRNTIYF
few,-,TRBV14,TRBJ1-1,TGTGCCAGCAGCCAAAATATGAACACTGAAGCTTTCTTT,CASSQNMNTEAFF
-,-,TRBV5-6,TRBJ2-3,TGTGCCAGCAGCTACAGTACAGATACGCAGTATTTT,CASSYSTDTQYF